A single sample gave rise to the 10 T cell receptor beta chains below, sequenced in a study of T-cell reconstitution after alpha-beta-depleted transplantation in children. Unique molecular identifiers were used in preparing the TCRbeta library. One entry per CDR3 protein results from TCRdb running MiXCR on the PCR reads. The repertoire has around 420,000 distinct CDR3 sequences, roughly 16% of them found once; the top ten carry under 30%. The sample here was PBMCs, mostly from graft donor cells, taken 360 days after TCRalphabeta/CD19-depleted stem cell transplant. The receptors here all came from a boy in the first two years of life who had a stem cell transplant for Wiskott-Aldrich syndrome, so the T cells may come from the graft donor.

The V call is TRBV28, the J call TRBJ1-1; TRBD1 is a possible D gene (6 bases). The CDR3 extends over 14 amino acids. Per the germline V gene, CDR1 is MDHEN and CDR2 is SYDVKM. Trimming removed 3 bases at V and 8 bases at J, with 16 bases between. DNA of the CDR3: TGTGCCAGCAGTTTTACCTCCGGGACATCAGAAGCTTTCTTT. Amino acid sequence: CASSFTSGTSEAFF.

The chain uses TRBV14 and TRBJ2-3, with unresolved D. Trimming took off 1 base at V and 4 bases at J, with 18 bases between the two ends. Germline V CDR1 and CDR2: SGHDN, FVKESK. The CDR3 runs 17 residues. The CDR3 sequence is CASSQVSKSLSADTQYF. CDR3 DNA sequence: TGTGCCAGCAGCCAAGTCTCGAAATCGCTGTCCGCAGATACGCAGTATTTT. Supplemented by reference TRBV14 and TRBJ2-3, the full variable domain reads EAGVTQFPSHSVIEKGQTVTLRCDPISGHDNLYWYRRVMGKEIKFLLHFVKESKQDESGMPNNRFLAERTGGTYSTLKVQPAELEDSGVYFCASSQVSKSLSADTQYFGPGTRLTVL.

This clonotype occurred a few times. The chain uses TRBV7-6 and TRBJ2-1; no clear D. From germline, CDR1 is SGHVS and CDR2 FNYEAQ. This CDR3 has 17 residues. Trimming stripped 2 bases from V and 1 base from J, with 15 bases between. The CDR3 is CASSLWAFTISYNEQFF. Written as DNA, the CDR3 is TGTGCCAGCAGCTTATGGGCCTTCACGATATCCTACAATGAGCAGTTCTTC.

J is TRBJ2-3 and V is TRBV4-1; D remains ambiguous. Germline loops: CDR1 MGHRA, CDR2 YSYEKL. The CDR3 extends over 14 amino acids. V shed 0 bases and J shed 5 bases, with 9 bases lying between them. The CDR3 DNA sequence: TGCGCCAGCAGCCAAGATGGGGTCCGAGATACGCAGTATTTT. Encoded protein: CASSQDGVRDTQYF.

This chain connects TRBV10-2 to TRBJ2-4; the D call may be TRBD1 or TRBD2 (5 bases each). In germline, CDR1 is WSHSY, CDR2 SAAADI. Trimming removed 4 bases at V and 1 base at J, with 11 bases between. The CDR3 extends over 15 amino acids. The CDR3 DNA follows: TGCGCCAGCAGTGTCCCGGGGACGGCCAAAAACATTCAGTACTTC. This translates into CASSVPGTAKNIQYF.

CDR3 coding DNA: TGTGCCAGCTGCCAAGGGATTATCTCTGGAAACACCATATATTTT. Translated: CASCQGIISGNTIYF. The genes are TRBV28 and TRBJ1-3; no definite D call. V was trimmed by 8 bases and J by 0 bases, leaving 14 bases between them. The CDR3 has 15 residues. Per germline, CDR1 MDHEN and CDR2 SYDVKM.

This sequence joins TRBV7-9 and TRBJ2-6; 9 nucleotides line up with TRBD1. Germline-derived CDR1 and CDR2 are SEHNR and FQNEAQ (reference sequence). The ends lost 1 base at V and 13 bases at J; junction bases unmatched: 8. The CDR3 runs 15 residues. In DNA, the CDR3 is TGTGCCAGCAGCTTAGGGGACAGGGCCCCTGGTGTCCTGACTTTC. It yields the protein CASSLGDRAPGVLTF. The whole variable domain, remainder taken from reference TRBV7-9 and TRBJ2-6, is DTGVSQNPRHKITKRGQNVTFRCDPISEHNRLYWYRQTLGQGPEFLTYFQNEAQLEKSRLLSDRFSAERPKGSFSTLEIQRTEQGDSAMYLCASSLGDRAPGVLTFGAGSRLTVL.

This clonotype was seen only a few times. The rearrangement joins TRBV11-2 to TRBJ2-1, with D unresolved. The CDR3 consists of 13 residues. Germline V gene lookup returns CDR1 SGHAT and CDR2 FQNNGV. Trimming cost V 5 bases and J 7 bases, with 12 bases left between them. The CDR3 nucleotides read TGTGCCAGCAGCCCGGTCGGGCGGAATGAGCAGTTCTTC. It yields the protein CASSPVGRNEQFF.

The J gene is TRBJ1-1, the V gene TRBV12-3 or TRBV12-4; D gene ambiguous. V was clipped by 4 bases and J by 4 bases, with 10 bases between them. The CDR3 is made up of 13 amino acids. The DNA of the CDR3 is TGTGCCAGCAGTTGGTGGGAGGGCACTGAAGCTTTCTTT. It is translated as CASSWWEGTEAFF.

This clonotype was recorded a few times. The J gene is TRBJ2-3, the V gene TRBV2, with D unresolved. The CDR3 contains 10 residues. CDR1 is SNHLY, CDR2 FYNNEI, per germline. The germline V and J ends were trimmed by 8 bases and 6 bases, with 6 bases remaining between them. In nucleotides, the CDR3 is TGTGCCAGCGGGCAGGATACGCAGTATTTT. This sequence encodes CASGQDTQYF.